The T cell receptor beta chain under discussion was sequenced for a study of post-analysis software for immune sequencing data. Built from TCR beta cDNA, the libraries had unique molecular identifiers in them. Each CDR3 protein gets one entry after TCRdb re-called the PCR reads with MiXCR. The data contain about 460,000 distinct CDR3 sequences, under 55% of them singletons. General study findings and limits: TRBV5-6, TRBV5-1 and TRBV20-1 belonged to a set of roughly 5 TRBV segments that were more frequent in patients than controls.

Trimming stripped 4 bases from V and 6 bases from J, with 14 bases between. This CDR3 contains 14 residues. Germline CDR1 LGHDT, CDR2 YNNKEL (reference sequence). With respect to this clonotype: Its cognate antigen is unknown.

The V and J genes are TRBV3-1 and TRBJ2-3; no clear D. What was sequenced was blood. The TCR sequence derives from a girl aged 10 to 17 with multiple sclerosis. In nucleotides, the CDR3 is TGTGCCAGCAGCCGAAGCCATGAGTCGGATACGCAGTATTTT. It codes for CASSRSHESDTQYF.